This entry lists 17 T cell receptor beta chains sequenced from one sample in a study of graft-versus-host responses after intestinal transplantation (dated by TCRdb to the early 2020s). According to the study, the label for this sample's time point signals: cells obtained before transplantation from donor or recipient. Library preparation was by the immunoSEQ multiplex PCR assay. Here the immuneACCESS table is served through TCRdb, limited to in-frame sequences with V and J called. Missing clones are a known gap in these copies; in checked studies unresolved V genes cover under half, and the rest lacks a known reason. Here the sample has around 100,000 clones; more than 85% occur a single time. The ten largest clones represent over 0.75% of the sample. Antigens for these TCRs are unknown. This specimen was unstimulated CD4+ T cells sorted from spleen or lymph node cells, taken before transplant. Receptors originate from a human donor who was the organ donor for an intestinal transplant.

This chain connects TRBV19 to TRBJ2-5, with 7 bases fitting TRBD1. This CDR3 contains 15 residues. V was clipped by 5 bases and J by 6 bases; unmatched bases: 12. From germline, CDR1 is LNHDA and CDR2 SQIVND (reference sequence). The CDR3 DNA follows: TGTGCCAGTAGTGCACAGGGGACAGTTGGGAAGACCCAGTACTTC. It yields the protein CASSAQGTVGKTQYF. The complete variable domain, with remaining parts taken from reference TRBV19 and TRBJ2-5, reads DGGITQSPKYLFRKEGQNVTLSCEQNLNHDAMYWYRQDPGQGLRLIYYSQIVNDFQKGDIAEGYSVSREKKESFPLTVTSAQKNPTAFYLCASSAQGTVGKTQYFGPGTRLLVL.

The chain uses TRBV28 and TRBJ1-5, with D unresolved. The germline V and J ends were trimmed by 1 base and 7 bases, with 11 bases remaining between them. CDR3 length: 14 residues. Germline V gene data show CDR1 as MDHEN and CDR2 as SYDVKM. The CDR3: CASSLFRQVQPQHF. The CDR3 DNA sequence: TGTGCCAGCAGTTTATTCCGGCAGGTACAGCCCCAGCATTTT.

V usage is TRBV7-8 and J usage is TRBJ1-5; D call uncertain. Deletions cut 1 base from V and 4 bases from J, with 5 bases between. The germline V gene encodes CDR1 SGHVS and CDR2 FQNEAQ. The CDR3 is 13 residues long. CDR3 DNA sequence: TGTGCCAGCAGCTTAGGGGCGAATCAGCCCCAGCATTTT. Translation gives CASSLGANQPQHF. The variable domain in full, with the rest retrieved from reference TRBV7-8 and TRBJ1-5, is GAGVSQSPRYKVAKRGQDVALRCDPISGHVSLFWYQQALGQGPEFLTYFQNEAQLDKSGLPSDRFFAERPEGSVSTLKIQRTQQEDSAVYLCASSLGANQPQHFGDGTRLSIL.

The gene calls are TRBV19 and TRBJ2-4; no clear D gene. Germline-derived CDR1 and CDR2 are LNHDA and SQIVND (reference sequence). This CDR3 has 15 amino acids. The germline V and J ends were trimmed by 1 base and 8 bases, with 15 bases remaining between them. CDR3: CASSIGALPYDIQYF. The CDR3 DNA follows: TGTGCCAGTAGTATAGGGGCCCTACCTTACGACATTCAGTACTTC.

The chain links TRBV18 to TRBJ1-5; D perhaps matches TRBD1 (6 bases). The V and J ends lost 6 bases and 0 bases respectively, with 9 bases between them. Germline V gene lookup returns CDR1 KGHSH and CDR2 LQKENI. This CDR3 comprises 14 residues. The CDR3 loop is CASSRQDSNQPQHF. DNA for the CDR3: TGTGCCAGCTCCCGACAGGATAGCAATCAGCCCCAGCATTTT.

CDR3 DNA: TGTGCCAGCAGCCAAATAGGGAGGTACCAAGAGACCCAGTACTTC. It yields the protein CASSQIGRYQETQYF. The chain links TRBV4-2 to TRBJ2-5, with D possibly being TRBD2 (6 bases). The CDR3 consists of 15 residues. Trimming took 2 bases from V and 0 from J, leaving 10 bases between them. Germline CDR1 is LGHNA and CDR2 is YNFKEQ.

This chain links TRBV9 with TRBJ2-3; D is unclear. The length of the CDR3 is 13 residues. Germline lookup yields CDR1 SGDLS and CDR2 YYNGEE. V was pared by 2 bases and J by 1 base, with 5 bases between. In nucleotides, the CDR3 is TGTGCCAGCAGCGTGTCTGGCACAGATACGCAGTATTTT. Translated: CASSVSGTDTQYF. The complete variable domain, with remaining parts taken from reference TRBV9 and TRBJ2-3, reads DSGVTQTPKHLITATGQRVTLRCSPRSGDLSVYWYQQSLDQGLQFLIQYYNGEERAKGNILERFSAQQFPDLHSELNLSSLELGDSALYFCASSVSGTDTQYFGPGTRLTVL.

V is TRBV5-4 and J is TRBJ2-3, with D possibly matching TRBD2 (6 bases). CDR1 is SGHNT and CDR2 is YYREEE in the germline V gene (reference sequence). With 3 bases removed from V and 4 bases from J, the gap between germline ends came to 9 bases. The CDR3 has 13 residues. The CDR3 DNA follows: TGTGCCAGCAGCTCACCGGGGGCAGATACGCAGTATTTT. Residues: CASSSPGADTQYF.

The chain uses TRBV4-1 and TRBJ2-5; D gene ambiguous. The length of the CDR3 is 13 residues. V was cut by 1 base and J by 4 bases, with 7 bases left in between. CDR1 is MGHRA and CDR2 is YSYEKL in the germline V gene. The CDR3 spells CASSQVLIETQYF. The CDR3 DNA reads as TGCGCCAGCAGCCAAGTATTGATAGAGACCCAGTACTTC.

This CDR3 is CASTWGSTSRTQYF. In nucleotides, the CDR3 is TGTGCCAGTACCTGGGGCTCCACGTCGCGGACCCAGTACTTC. The chain has TRBV19 and TRBJ2-5; D perhaps matches TRBD1 (5 bases). This CDR3 spans 14 amino acids. Per germline, CDR1 LNHDA and CDR2 SQIVND (reference sequence). The V end was cut by 7 bases, the J end by 7 bases, with 19 bases between.

The chain carries TRBV7-9 and TRBJ1-4; D is ambiguous. The V gene lost 3 bases and the J gene lost 5 bases, with 7 bases spanning the gap. The CDR3 is 13 residues long. Germline V lookup: CDR1 SEHNR, CDR2 FQNEAQ (reference sequence). This CDR3 is CASSFGHNEKLFF. The CDR3 DNA reads TGTGCCAGCAGCTTCGGCCACAATGAAAAACTGTTTTTT.

This clone showed up just a few times. This chain joins TRBV4-1 and TRBJ1-3, with D uncertain. CDR1 is MGHRA, CDR2 YSYEKL, per germline. This CDR3 contains 16 residues. V was trimmed by 4 bases and J by 0 bases, leaving 13 bases between them. CDR3: CASSPGEVYSGNTIYF. The DNA of the CDR3 is TGCGCCAGCAGCCCCGGAGAAGTTTACTCTGGAAACACCATATATTTT.

The chain has TRBV2 and TRBJ2-3; 12 bases map to TRBD2. The germline gives CDR1 SNHLY, CDR2 FYNNEI. The CDR3 sequence is 19 residues long. Germline trimming cut 8 bases from V and 2 bases from J; bases unmatched to any gene: 17. DNA for the CDR3: TGTGCCAGCTGGCTAGCGGGGGGGCCGAAAGGCAAGCTCACAGATACGCAGTATTTT. Protein product: CASWLAGGPKGKLTDTQYF.

A word on this clone: Other nucleotide sequences in the sample specify the same CDR3. V and J are TRBV5-1 and TRBJ1-5; TRBD1 might be the D (6 bases). The CDR3 has 14 residues. Germline V gene sequence: CDR1 SGHRS, CDR2 YFSETQ. Trimming removed 0 bases at V and 7 bases at J, with 11 bases between. The CDR3 spells CASSLEQGRQPQHF. The CDR3 DNA is TGCGCCAGCAGCTTGGAACAGGGTCGGCAGCCCCAGCATTTT.

The chain combines TRBV11-2 with TRBJ2-7; 11 bases align to TRBD1. CDR1 SGHAT and CDR2 FQNNGV come from the germline V gene. The CDR3 loop spans 14 amino acids. J was trimmed by 4 bases and V by 5 bases; bases with no gene match: 4. The CDR3 coding sequence is TGTGCCAGCAGCCGGACAGGGGGCATGTACGAGCAGTACTTC. Protein sequence: CASSRTGGMYEQYF.

The rearrangement links TRBV5-1 to TRBJ2-1; weak D call: TRBD2 (6 bases). The CDR3 contains 14 residues. V dropped 7 bases and J dropped 0 bases, with 11 bases sitting between them. Germline V lookup: CDR1 SGHRS, CDR2 YFSETQ. The CDR3 loop is CASRAGSSYNEQFF. CDR3 nucleotides: TGCGCCAGCCGTGCGGGGAGCTCCTACAATGAGCAGTTCTTC.

The chain joins TRBV28 to TRBJ2-7; TRBD2 aligns across 8 bases. Germline assignment: CDR1 MDHEN and CDR2 SYDVKM. The ends lost 2 bases at V and 2 bases at J; junction bases unmatched: 5. This CDR3 has 15 residues. This CDR3 reads CASSLPGGYTYEQYF. The CDR3 nucleotides are TGTGCCAGCAGTTTACCGGGGGGGTATACCTACGAGCAGTACTTC.